This TCR beta chain was found in a study of T cells in Graves' hyperthyroidism and ophthalmopathy. With 3 bases clipped from V and 9 bases from J, the junction kept 7 bases outside the gene matches. Germline CDR1 and CDR2: SGHRS and YFSETQ. This CDR3 has 16 residues. Amplification of TCR beta CDR3 regions was performed using RNA transcripts as template. Using the HTBI primer set, a first-round RT-PCR was run on the TCR CDR3. TCRdb analysed the multiplex PCR reads with MiXCR anew, one entry per CDR3 protein. Of about 300,000 distinct CDR3 sequences in the sample, about 14% were seen once. The chain employs TRBV5-1 and TRBJ2-3; 16 positions match TRBD2. The source is a woman in her 30s with Graves' hyperthyroidism that later progressed to Graves' ophthalmopathy. Sequenced: blood. The CDR3 DNA reads as TGCGCCAGCAGCTCGGGGACTAGCGGGAGGGCCGCCACGCAGTATTTT. It encodes CASSSGTSGRAATQYF.